These 27 T cell receptor beta chains came from one sample sequenced in a study of blood T cell repertoires in COVID-19. Clones were read by immunoSEQ multiplex PCR, and TCRdb kept only the in-frame ones, dropping some. The repertoire holds under 150,000 clones, with roughly 80% as singletons. Material for sequencing was peripheral blood. The source of these receptors is a human donor in a cohort sampled during active COVID-19.

This clone came up once. The V gene is TRBV3-1 (or the pseudogene TRBV3-2), the J gene TRBJ1-6, with D maybe TRBD1 (6 bases). Trimming removed 0 bases at V and 10 bases at J, with 19 bases between. CDR1 and CDR2 from the germline V gene are LGHDT and YNNKEL (reference sequence). There are 17 residues in the CDR3. The CDR3 DNA sequence: TGTGCCAGCAGCCAAGATACAGGGAAAGGGGTGAACTCACCCCTCCACTTT. It yields the protein CASSQDTGKGVNSPLHF.

J is TRBJ1-3 and V is TRBV11-2, with D hard to call. Germline lookup yields CDR1 SGHAT and CDR2 FQNNGV. V gave up 5 bases and J gave up 6 bases, with 11 bases separating them. This CDR3 contains 13 residues. In DNA form, the CDR3 reads TGTGCCAGCAGCCCCCCACTTGAAAACACCATATATTTT. This codes for CASSPPLENTIYF. The full variable domain, completed using reference TRBV11-2 and TRBJ1-3, is EAGVAQSPRYKIIEKRQSVAFWCNPISGHATLYWYQQILGQGPKLLIQFQNNGVVDDSQLPKDRFSAERLKGVDSTLKIQPAKLEDSAVYLCASSPPLENTIYFGEGSWLTVV.

J is TRBJ2-3 and V is TRBV18; 8 nucleotides match TRBD2. Trimming took 11 bases from V and 5 from J; bases not matched to a gene: 9. Germline CDR1 and CDR2: KGHSH and LQKENI. The CDR3 loop spans 13 amino acids. The CDR3 loop reads CACRGGAGDTQYF. In DNA, the CDR3 is TGTGCCTGCCGGGGGGGGGCCGGAGATACGCAGTATTTT.

This clone was counted only a few times. The V call is TRBV3-1 (or the pseudogene TRBV3-2), the J call TRBJ1-5; TRBD1 agrees at 7 bases. Germline lookup yields CDR1 LGHDT and CDR2 YNNKEL (reference sequence). The CDR3 loop spans 15 amino acids. Trimming cost V 4 bases and J 0 bases; bases outside gene matches: 3. The CDR3 protein is CASSLGTVSNQPQHF. CDR3 sequence (DNA): TGTGCCAGCAGCCTCGGGACAGTTAGCAATCAGCCCCAGCATTTT.

The chain recombines TRBV12-3 or TRBV12-4 with TRBJ1-2; 9 bases are shared with TRBD1. The CDR3 has 13 residues. The V and J ends lost 6 bases and 8 bases, in that order; junction bases with no gene match: 7. The CDR3: CASSQSDRGGYTF. In DNA, the CDR3 is TGTGCCAGCAGCCAGTCGGACAGGGGCGGCTACACCTTC.

V gene TRBV7-2 combines with J gene TRBJ2-3, with TRBD2 matching 8 bases. The V gene's germline CDR1 is SGHTA and CDR2 FQGNSA. The V segment lost 5 bases and the J segment 0 bases; nucleotides outside the gene matches: 16. CDR3 length: 19 amino acids. The CDR3, as DNA: TGTGCCAGCAGCCCTAGGCCCGTACCCGGGGGGGCAAGCACAGATACGCAGTATTTT. This translates into CASSPRPVPGGASTDTQYF.

This chain connects TRBV27 to TRBJ2-6; 7 bases map to TRBD1. Per germline, CDR1 MNHEY and CDR2 SMNVEV (reference sequence). Trimming at V came to 6 bases and at J to 0 bases, leaving 5 bases not matched to a gene. The CDR3 totals 16 residues. CDR3 amino acids: CASRRDSNSGANVLTF. DNA for the CDR3: TGTGCCAGCAGACGGGACAGCAACTCTGGGGCCAACGTCCTGACTTTC.

This clone was counted many times. The chain joins TRBV7-9 to TRBJ2-7; no clear D gene. The CDR3 totals 13 residues. The V gene's germline CDR1 is SEHNR and CDR2 FQNEAQ (reference sequence). V lost 2 bases, J lost 6 bases, and 11 bases lay in between. The CDR3 DNA is TGTGCCAGCAGCTTAAGCAGAGAGGCCGAGCAGTACTTC. This codes for CASSLSREAEQYF. Drawing the rest from reference TRBV7-9 and TRBJ2-7, the complete variable domain is DTGVSQNPRHKITKRGQNVTFRCDPISEHNRLYWYRQTLGQGPEFLTYFQNEAQLEKSRLLSDRFSAERPKGSFSTLEIQRTEQGDSAMYLCASSLSREAEQYFGPGTRLTVT.

The rearrangement joins TRBV5-8 to TRBJ1-1; 11 nucleotides match TRBD1. CDR3 length equals 16 residues. The V segment lost 2 bases and the J segment 4 bases; nucleotides outside the gene matches: 7. CDR1 and CDR2 (germline): SGHTS, YDEGEE. The CDR3 sequence is CASSFRTGGAITEAFF. CDR3 sequence (DNA): TGTGCCAGCAGCTTTAGGACAGGGGGCGCGATCACTGAAGCTTTCTTT.

The genes are TRBV29-1 and TRBJ1-2; 8 bases are shared with TRBD1. Germline CDR1 and CDR2: SQVTM and ANQGSEA. V was pared by 7 bases and J by 7 bases, with 5 bases of the junction left unmatched. The CDR3 is 11 amino acids. CDR3 in DNA: TGCAGCGCAGGGGGCGCCGGTGGCTACACCTTC. This codes for CSAGGAGGYTF. Drawing the rest from reference TRBV29-1 and TRBJ1-2, the complete variable domain is SAVISQKPSRDICQRGTSLTIQCQVDSQVTMMFWYRQQPGQSLTLIATANQGSEATYESGFVIDKFPISRPNLTFSTLTVSNMSPEDSSIYLCSAGGAGGYTFGSGTRLTVV.

This clone was recorded only once. The chain employs TRBV7-3 and TRBJ2-1; D perhaps matches TRBD2 (6 bases). Germline V gene lookup returns CDR1 SGHTA and CDR2 FQGTGA. The CDR3 sequence is 14 residues long. Trimming pared 3 bases from V and 7 bases from J, leaving 13 bases between. CDR3 in amino acids: CASSFTGVQNEQFF. Written as DNA, the CDR3 is TGTGCCAGCAGCTTCACGGGGGTTCAAAATGAGCAGTTCTTC.

The J gene is TRBJ2-7, the V gene TRBV11-3; the D gene is possibly TRBD2 (6 bases). Per germline, CDR1 SGHNT and CDR2 YENEEA. The CDR3 spans 14 residues. The V end was cut by 5 bases, the J end by 0 bases, with 11 bases between. The CDR3 reads CASSPGLLSYEQYF. In DNA form, the CDR3 reads TGTGCCAGCAGCCCGGGACTGCTCTCCTACGAGCAGTACTTC.

The V and J genes are TRBV7-8 and TRBJ2-7; D remains unclear. Deletions cut 3 bases from V and 6 bases from J, with 15 bases between. The CDR3 runs to 14 residues. Germline V gives CDR1 SGHVS, CDR2 FQNEAQ. CDR3 amino acids: CASSLYPPPGEQYF. The CDR3 DNA is TGTGCCAGCAGCTTGTACCCACCCCCGGGCGAGCAGTACTTC.

J is TRBJ2-7 and V is TRBV28; D is undetermined. The length of the CDR3 is 13 residues. Germline values: CDR1 MDHEN, CDR2 SYDVKM. Trimming left V 6 bases short and J 3 bases short, with 12 bases between. The CDR3 region has the DNA TGTGCCAGCAGCAACGCGGTCGACTACGAGCAGTACTTC. It yields the protein CASSNAVDYEQYF.

The rearrangement joins TRBV27 to TRBJ2-1, with a tentative D call TRBD1 (6 bases). This CDR3 contains 17 residues. Germline values: CDR1 MNHEY, CDR2 SMNVEV (reference sequence). V lost 3 bases to trimming and J lost 0 bases, with 15 bases between them. CDR3 amino acids: CASSFPGHNYSYNEQFF. The CDR3 nucleotides read TGTGCCAGCAGTTTCCCGGGACATAATTACTCCTACAATGAGCAGTTCTTC.

Concerning this clone itself: Other DNA sequences within the sample encode an identical CDR3. This sequence joins TRBV30 and TRBJ2-7; 13 nucleotides align to TRBD2. V shed 2 bases, J shed 4 bases, and the junction held 2 bases outside the gene matches. The CDR3 is made up of 14 amino acids. Per the germline V gene, CDR1 is GTSNPN and CDR2 is SVGIG (reference sequence). In DNA form, the CDR3 reads TGTGCCTGGAGTCCGGGACTAGCGGGGTACGAGCAGTACTTC. This encodes CAWSPGLAGYEQYF.

This chain links TRBV19 with TRBJ2-1; TRBD2 is a possible D gene (6 bases). Germline V CDR1 and CDR2: LNHDA, SQIVND (reference sequence). V was pared by 4 bases and J by 5 bases, with 18 bases between. This CDR3 contains 16 residues. CDR3 in DNA: TGTGCCAGTAGTAGGGGACTCCAAGCTGTCAACAATGAGCAGTTCTTC. This gives the protein CASSRGLQAVNNEQFF.

The table lists this clone with a few counts. The V gene is TRBV11-2, the J gene TRBJ2-3; possibly TRBD2 for D (5 bases). Germline V gives CDR1 SGHAT, CDR2 FQNNGV. Trimming took 3 bases from V and 3 from J, leaving 10 bases between them. CDR3 length equals 14 residues. In DNA form, the CDR3 reads TGTGCCAGCAGCTTCGGAGCGGAAACAGATACGCAGTATTTT. As protein: CASSFGAETDTQYF.

This clone was seen only once. The J gene is TRBJ2-2, the V gene TRBV4-1, with a possible D match to TRBD2 (6 bases). V lost 4 bases and J lost 5, with 14 bases in between. This CDR3 is 15 amino acids long. Germline V gene data show CDR1 as MGHRA and CDR2 as YSYEKL. The CDR3 sequence is CASSPGLPRTGELFF. As DNA, the CDR3 is TGCGCCAGCAGCCCGGGACTCCCGAGGACCGGGGAGCTGTTTTTT.

V gene TRBV7-9 combines with J gene TRBJ1-2; a weak D match, TRBD1 (5 bases). The CDR3 consists of 15 residues. Per germline, CDR1 SEHNR and CDR2 FQNEAQ (reference sequence). Trimming left V 5 bases short and J 5 bases short, with 18 bases between. The CDR3 region is CASSLGTRGGYGYTF. CDR3 sequence (DNA): TGTGCCAGCAGCCTCGGGACGAGGGGAGGTTATGGCTACACCTTC.

This chain connects TRBV28 to TRBJ1-1; a weak D match, TRBD1 (6 bases). Germline CDR1 MDHEN, CDR2 SYDVKM. Trimming took 2 bases from V and 0 from J, leaving 10 bases between them. The CDR3 contains 15 residues. The CDR3 region has the DNA TGTGCCAGCAGTTTAGGGGGGGCCGTGAACACTGAAGCTTTCTTT. It specifies CASSLGGAVNTEAFF.

The CDR3 sequence: CASSSTASGYTF. CDR3 in DNA: TGCGCCAGCAGCTCGACAGCTTCTGGCTACACCTTC. The rearrangement uses TRBV5-1 and TRBJ1-2; possibly TRBD1 for D (5 bases). CDR3 size: 12 residues. V was clipped by 3 bases and J by 7 bases, with 10 bases between them. Germline-derived CDR1 and CDR2 are SGHRS and YFSETQ.

The CDR3 nucleotides read TGTGCCAGCAGCCGGGACAGGGGGTTCGGCTACACCTTC. Protein product: CASSRDRGFGYTF. The chain is built from TRBV27 and TRBJ1-2; TRBD1 agrees at 11 bases. Germline V gives CDR1 MNHEY, CDR2 SMNVEV (reference sequence). The CDR3 runs 13 residues. J gave up 8 bases and V 6 bases, and 5 bases lay outside the gene matches.

This clone is a singleton in its sample. This chain's CDR3 is CASSSTSGYSQETQYF. Here the CDR3 DNA reads TGTGCCAGCAGCTCTACTAGCGGGTATTCACAAGAGACCCAGTACTTC. The V and J genes are TRBV7-6 and TRBJ2-5; TRBD2 agrees at 9 bases. Looked up from germline, CDR1 is SGHVS and CDR2 is FNYEAQ. The CDR3 sequence is 16 residues long. Trimming at V came to 4 bases and at J to 2 bases, leaving 8 bases not matched to a gene.

V gene TRBV30 combines with J gene TRBJ1-6; 9 bases match TRBD1. The V gene end was trimmed by 4 bases and the J gene end by 10 bases; junction bases not matched to a gene: 5. The CDR3 consists of 13 residues. Germline V gives CDR1 GTSNPN, CDR2 SVGIG (reference sequence). This chain's CDR3 is CAWIGQGTSPLHF. CDR3 DNA: TGTGCCTGGATCGGACAGGGGACGTCACCCCTCCACTTT.

The CDR3: CASSRGGMAKNIQYF. The CDR3 region has the DNA TGTGCCAGCAGTAGAGGGGGCATGGCCAAAAACATTCAGTACTTC. The V gene is TRBV6-5, the J gene TRBJ2-4; 7 nucleotides align to TRBD1. Germline CDR1 and CDR2: MNHEY and SVGAGI. The CDR3 has 15 amino acids. The V gene end was trimmed by 5 bases and the J gene end by 1 base; junction bases not matched to a gene: 5.

This chain connects TRBV18 to TRBJ1-3; 7 nucleotides line up with TRBD1. V gave up 3 bases and J gave up 4 bases; unmatched junction bases: 9. Germline V CDR1 and CDR2: KGHSH, LQKENI. The CDR3 is made up of 16 amino acids. CDR3 DNA: TGTGCCAGCTCACCCCGAGTGGACAGGCTCGGAAACACCATATATTTT. Its protein is CASSPRVDRLGNTIYF. Combining the CDR3 with reference TRBV18 and TRBJ1-3 gives the whole variable domain NAGVMQNPRHLVRRRGQEARLRCSPMKGHSHVYWYRQLPEEGLKFMVYLQKENIIDESGMPKERFSAEFPKEGPSILRIQQVVRGDSAAYFCASSPRVDRLGNTIYFGEGSWLTVV.